Below, 30 T cell receptor beta chains from the same sample are listed, as sequenced in a study of beta chain features in type 1 diabetes. The isolated RNA, all of it, was reverse transcribed, so expressed TCRB transcripts were what got sequenced. The repertoire was sequenced with immunoSEQ multiplex PCR; TCRdb's copy has only in-frame clones and lacks some. The repertoire includes more than 150,000 clones, roughly 9.1% of them detected once, and 2.3% sits in the top ten. The sequenced material came from central memory CD4+ T cells from blood. These receptors were obtained from a young woman in good health.

This clone was counted only a few times. The V gene is TRBV7-2, the J gene TRBJ1-2; no clear D gene. V shed 5 bases and J shed 5 bases, with 15 bases lying between them. The CDR3 has 14 amino acids. The germline CDR1 and CDR2 sequences are SGHTA and FQGNSA. The CDR3, as DNA: TGTGCCAGCAGCCCTAGGTCCCAGAAATATGGCTACACCTTC. This encodes CASSPRSQKYGYTF.

This clone was detected a few times. DNA of the CDR3: TGCGCCAGCAGCTTGGGGACTTGGGAGATAGATACGCAGTATTTT. Its translation: CASSLGTWEIDTQYF. V is TRBV5-1 and J is TRBJ2-3, with a possible D match to TRBD2 (5 bases). The CDR3 covers 15 residues. Deletions cut 0 bases from V and 5 bases from J, with 13 bases between. Germline V gene data show CDR1 as SGHRS and CDR2 as YFSETQ.

This clone was counted ten times or more. The rearrangement links TRBV29-1 to TRBJ2-5; 7 positions agree with TRBD2. The CDR3 has 13 residues. CDR1 is SQVTM, CDR2 ANQGSEA, per germline. The V segment lost 6 bases and the J segment 6 bases; nucleotides outside the gene matches: 10. The CDR3 here is CSVSMTSSQTQYF. In DNA, the CDR3 is TGCAGCGTATCCATGACTAGCAGCCAGACCCAGTACTTC.

This rearrangement joins TRBV6-9 to TRBJ1-5; D call uncertain. The germline V gene encodes CDR1 MNHGY and CDR2 SVAAGI. The germline V and J ends were trimmed by 3 bases and 4 bases, with 7 bases remaining between them. CDR3 length equals 13 residues. The CDR3 loop is CASSYDGNQPQHF. CDR3 DNA sequence: TGTGCCAGCAGTTACGACGGGAATCAGCCCCAGCATTTT.

This clone was observed a handful of times. This chain uses TRBV15 with TRBJ2-1; the match to TRBD2 covers 11 bases. Per the germline V gene, CDR1 is LNHNV and CDR2 is YYDKDF (reference sequence). The length of the CDR3 is 20 residues. J was trimmed by 1 base and V by 1 base; bases with no gene match: 12. The CDR3 DNA is TGTGCCACCAGCAGAGTCGCGACTAGCGGGGTAGGGGCTTCCTACAATGAGCAGTTCTTC. It specifies CATSRVATSGVGASYNEQFF.

This clone was counted only a few times. The V call is TRBV7-9, the J call TRBJ1-2; D gene unclear. This CDR3 is 13 amino acids long. V was clipped by 4 bases and J by 8 bases, with 14 bases between them. CDR1 is SEHNR, CDR2 FQNEAQ, per germline (reference sequence). CDR3 DNA: TGTGCCAGCAGCTCACTAGTTAACCGGGGCTACACCTTC. It codes for CASSSLVNRGYTF.

This clone has just a few counts. V and J are TRBV2 and TRBJ2-1, with 7 positions matching TRBD1. In germline, CDR1 is SNHLY, CDR2 FYNNEI. CDR3 length equals 15 residues. Germline trimming cut 6 bases from V and 2 bases from J; bases unmatched to any gene: 7. The CDR3 protein is CASRPQGVAYNEQFF. The CDR3 nucleotides are TGTGCCAGCAGACCCCAGGGGGTGGCCTACAATGAGCAGTTCTTC.

This rearrangement joins TRBV19 to TRBJ2-7; 9 bases are shared with TRBD1. Germline CDR1 LNHDA, CDR2 SQIVND (reference sequence). CDR3 length: 15 residues. J gave up 0 bases and V 6 bases, and 6 bases lay outside the gene matches. In nucleotides, the CDR3 is TGTGCCAGTAGCTACCGGGACAGGGACTCCTACGAGCAGTACTTC. Translated, it gives CASSYRDRDSYEQYF.

This clone was found a few times. The V gene is TRBV5-1, the J gene TRBJ2-2, with 9 bases that match TRBD1. Germline assignment: CDR1 SGHRS and CDR2 YFSETQ. V shed 3 bases, J shed 5 bases, and the junction held 11 bases outside the gene matches. The CDR3 loop spans 17 amino acids. CDR3 in DNA: TGCGCCAGCAGCTCTCTCCCGGGACAGGGAGAGACCGGGGAGCTGTTTTTT. This sequence encodes CASSSLPGQGETGELFF. Full variable domain (remainder filled in from reference TRBV5-1 and TRBJ2-2): KAGVTQTPRYLIKTRGQQVTLSCSPISGHRSVSWYQQTPGQGLQFLFEYFSETQRNKGNFPGRFSGRQFSNSRSEMNVSTLELGDSALYLCASSSLPGQGETGELFFGEGSRLTVL.

This sequence joins TRBV6-5 and TRBJ2-6; D remains ambiguous. This CDR3 region has 16 residues. Germline CDR1 MNHEY, CDR2 SVGAGI. Trimming removed 2 bases from V and 3 bases from J, with 11 bases in between. The CDR3 region is CASSYDTAGGANVLTF. CDR3 sequence (DNA): TGTGCCAGCAGTTACGACACGGCTGGTGGGGCCAACGTCCTGACTTTC.

The DNA for the CDR3 is TGCGCCAGCAGCCAAGATTGGGGGCTAGCGGGGGACGAGCAGTACTTC. Encoded protein: CASSQDWGLAGDEQYF. The V call is TRBV4-3, the J call TRBJ2-7, with 10 bases matching TRBD2. Germline CDR1 LGHNA, CDR2 YSLEER. V was clipped by 0 bases and J by 5 bases; unmatched bases: 7. This CDR3 has 16 amino acids.

This clone was counted between two and nine times. The chain recombines TRBV7-9 with TRBJ1-3; maybe TRBD1 (5 bases). From germline, CDR1 is SEHNR and CDR2 FQNEAQ (reference sequence). Deletions cut 4 bases from V and 2 bases from J, with 12 bases between. The length of the CDR3 is 15 residues. The CDR3 reads CASSSWGGTGNTIYF. The CDR3 DNA reads TGTGCCAGCAGCTCGTGGGGGGGGACTGGAAACACCATATATTTT.

V gene TRBV5-4 combines with J gene TRBJ2-3; no clear D. The CDR3 runs 14 residues. V was trimmed by 2 bases and J by 1 base, leaving 8 bases between them. Germline V gene data show CDR1 as SGHNT and CDR2 as YYREEE (reference sequence). CDR3 sequence reads: CASSLALGTDTQYF. The CDR3 DNA sequence: TGTGCCAGCAGCTTAGCGCTAGGCACAGATACGCAGTATTTT.

V is TRBV30 and J is TRBJ1-1; the D gene is possibly TRBD1 (6 bases). CDR1 is GTSNPN and CDR2 is SVGIG in the germline V gene (reference sequence). CDR3 size: 12 residues. The V end was cut by 5 bases, the J end by 2 bases, with 9 bases between. The CDR3 DNA reads as TGTGCCTGGCAGGGACAAAACACTGAAGCTTTCTTT. As protein: CAWQGQNTEAFF.

This chain uses TRBV11-3 with TRBJ2-1; 7 bases agree with TRBD2. Unmatched junction bases numbered 9, after V lost 6 bases and J lost 10 bases. Germline CDR1 SGHNT, CDR2 YENEEA. The CDR3 spans 13 residues. For the CDR3, the DNA is TGTGCCAGCAGGTCCGACATGGGAGGGGAGCAGTTCTTC. Its protein product is CASRSDMGGEQFF.

This clone was seen only a few times. V usage is TRBV7-2 and J usage is TRBJ1-2; D might be TRBD1 (5 bases). The CDR3 consists of 15 residues. Per germline, CDR1 SGHTA and CDR2 FQGNSA. V was trimmed by 5 bases and J by 6 bases, leaving 19 bases between them. This chain's CDR3 is CASSPFRGQGNGYTF. CDR3 coding DNA: TGTGCCAGCAGCCCCTTTCGTGGTCAGGGTAATGGCTACACCTTC. The variable domain in full, with the rest retrieved from reference TRBV7-2 and TRBJ1-2, is GAGVSQSPSNKVTEKGKDVELRCDPISGHTALYWYRQSLGQGLEFLIYFQGNSAPDKSGLPSDRFSAERTGGSVSTLTIQRTQQEDSAVYLCASSPFRGQGNGYTFGSGTRLTVV.

V and J are TRBV29-1 and TRBJ2-1, with TRBD2 identical over 12 bases. The CDR3 is 13 amino acids. In germline, CDR1 is SQVTM, CDR2 ANQGSEA. V was clipped by 7 bases and J by 5 bases; unmatched bases: 3. The CDR3 DNA follows: TGCAGCGCTGGGACTAGCGGGCACAATGAGCAGTTCTTC. It yields the protein CSAGTSGHNEQFF.

The chain uses TRBV9 and TRBJ2-5; 9 bases map to TRBD2. The junction had 8 bases not matched to a gene; V was cut back by 4 bases and J by 4 bases. The CDR3 extends over 15 amino acids. CDR1 is SGDLS and CDR2 is YYNGEE in the germline V gene. The CDR3 loop is CASSPAGGPIETQYF. CDR3 nucleotide sequence: TGTGCCAGCAGCCCCGCGGGGGGGCCAATAGAGACCCAGTACTTC.

In its sample, this clone was seen a few times. The gene calls are TRBV19 and TRBJ2-6, with D possibly matching TRBD2 (6 bases). V was clipped by 4 bases and J by 1 base, with 11 bases between them. In germline, CDR1 is LNHDA, CDR2 SQIVND (reference sequence). The CDR3 runs to 16 residues. CDR3 nucleotides: TGTGCCAGTAGTAATGTACGGGGGTCTGGGGCCAACGTCCTGACTTTC. Translating it yields CASSNVRGSGANVLTF.

This clone was seen a few times. The V gene is TRBV15, the J gene TRBJ1-2, with 7 bases that match TRBD1. This CDR3 contains 14 residues. Looked up from germline, CDR1 is LNHNV and CDR2 is YYDKDF (reference sequence). Trimming took 5 bases from V and 14 from J; bases not matched to a gene: 17. CDR3: CATSRRDRPQGLTF. CDR3 in DNA: TGTGCCACCAGCCGCCGGGACAGACCTCAGGGTTTGACCTTC. The full variable domain, completed using reference TRBV15 and TRBJ1-2, is DAMVIQNPRYQVTQFGKPVTLSCSQTLNHNVMYWYQQKSSQAPKLLFHYYDKDFNNEADTPDNFQSRRPNTSFCFLDIRSPGLGDTAMYLCATSRRDRPQGLTFGSGTRLTVV.

The V call is TRBV7-8, the J call TRBJ2-7; D is unresolved. The germline V gene has CDR1 SGHVS and CDR2 FQNEAQ. The germline V and J ends were trimmed by 2 bases and 4 bases, with 9 bases remaining between them. The CDR3 sequence is 13 residues long. The CDR3 sequence: CASSLLRPYEQYF. DNA of the CDR3: TGTGCCAGCAGCTTATTGCGGCCTTACGAGCAGTACTTC.

As DNA, the CDR3 is TGTGCCTGGACGGGACAGGGGTTTACTGAAGCTTTCTTT. Residues: CAWTGQGFTEAFF. The chain carries TRBV30 and TRBJ1-1; 10 positions match TRBD1. With V trimmed by 4 bases and J by 5 bases, 4 bases remained unmatched. The CDR3 is 13 amino acids. CDR1 is GTSNPN, CDR2 SVGIG, per germline (reference sequence).

This clone was seen ten or more times. V and J are TRBV6-1 and TRBJ2-1; D is unclear. The V end was cut by 1 base, the J end by 1 base, with 11 bases between. The CDR3 contains 16 residues. The germline CDR1 and CDR2 sequences are MNHNS and SASEGT. Here the CDR3 DNA reads TGTGCCAGCAGTGAAGGGGCCAGCAAATCCTACAATGAGCAGTTCTTC. Protein: CASSEGASKSYNEQFF.

This clone occurred a few times. J is TRBJ1-4 and V is TRBV2, with D possibly TRBD1 on 5 matching bases. Germline V lookup: CDR1 SNHLY, CDR2 FYNNEI. This CDR3 region has 15 residues. V lost 3 bases, J lost 7 bases, and 15 bases lay in between. The CDR3 sequence: CASSDDGARGEKLFF. CDR3 in DNA: TGTGCCAGCAGTGATGATGGGGCGCGGGGTGAAAAACTGTTTTTT.

The rearrangement links TRBV25-1 to TRBJ2-3; the D gene is possibly TRBD1 (6 bases). The CDR3 contains 13 residues. Trimming removed 10 bases at V and 2 bases at J, with 13 bases between. From germline, CDR1 is MGHDK and CDR2 SYGVNS. CDR3 bases: TGTGCCACCAAGACAGGCCTCACAGATACGCAGTATTTT. It encodes CATKTGLTDTQYF.

V is TRBV12-5 and J is TRBJ2-1, with TRBD1 matching over 9 bases. Losses at the gene ends were 2 bases for V and 7 bases for J; bases not matched to a gene: 12. This CDR3 comprises 17 residues. Germline V gene data show CDR1 as LGHNT and CDR2 as FRNRAP. This CDR3 reads CASGLTSGTGTWNEQFF. The CDR3 DNA is TGTGCTAGTGGTTTGACCTCCGGGACAGGGACGTGGAATGAGCAGTTCTTC.

There are a few counts of this clone. V gene TRBV6-1 combines with J gene TRBJ1-1, with D unresolved. Trimming pared 8 bases from V and 0 bases from J, leaving 10 bases between. There are 13 residues in the CDR3. Germline lookup yields CDR1 MNHNS and CDR2 SASEGT. The CDR3 here is CASGPNMNTEAFF. The DNA for the CDR3 is TGTGCCAGCGGTCCGAACATGAACACTGAAGCTTTCTTT.

J is TRBJ2-1 and V is TRBV19; TRBD2 matches 8 bases. The CDR3 loop spans 12 amino acids. Germline V CDR1 and CDR2: LNHDA, SQIVND (reference sequence). V was clipped by 6 bases and J by 10 bases; unmatched bases: 5. In DNA, the CDR3 is TGTGCCAGTAGAGTCGAGCGGGGGGAGCAGTTCTTC. Its protein is CASRVERGEQFF.

The CDR3 DNA is TGTGCCAGGGGGGGAGGGGGTGAAAAACTGTTTTTT. Amino acid sequence: CARGGGGEKLFF. The chain is built from TRBV6-1 and TRBJ1-4, with D tentatively TRBD1 (6 bases). Germline lookup yields CDR1 MNHNS and CDR2 SASEGT. Trimming removed 9 bases from V and 7 bases from J, with 12 bases in between. The CDR3 extends over 12 amino acids.

This clone was seen a handful of times. V usage is TRBV2 and J usage is TRBJ1-5; 7 bases align to TRBD1. Trimming took 4 bases from V and 4 from J; bases not matched to a gene: 7. The germline V gene encodes CDR1 SNHLY and CDR2 FYNNEI. CDR3 size: 15 residues. In DNA, the CDR3 is TGTGCCAGCAGTGGATCGGGACAGTTTAATCAGCCCCAGCATTTT. This gives the protein CASSGSGQFNQPQHF.